This T cell receptor beta chain was sequenced in a study of cytomegalovirus exposure and HLA in healthy donors. Details on this clone: Its matching antigen is unknown. Other DNA sequences from this sample encode an identical CDR3 as well.

PCR primers comprised 60 Vbeta and 13 Jbeta primers. Here immunoSEQ multiplex PCR was the method, and the copy in TCRdb shows in-frame clones only, minus some. This table holds 150,000 or so clones, 83% found once. V was shortened by 3 bases and J by 5 bases, with 16 bases between the two germline ends. Germline loops: CDR1 MNHNS, CDR2 SASEGT. This CDR3 spans 16 amino acids. Points from the study as a whole: In a later analysis, V- and J-gene trimming of beta chains associated with a DCLRE1C missense variant, replicated independently. TCR beta sequences reportedly predicted most subjects' HLA-A and HLA-B alleles accurately.

At collection, donors were nominally healthy, but unrecorded immune exposures were probable. This rearrangement joins TRBV6-1 to TRBJ1-4; the D gene is possibly TRBD1 (5 bases). The specimen was PBMCs. This receptor was identified in a middle-aged man in good health and CMV-seropositive. In DNA form, the CDR3 reads TGTGCCAGCAGTGACGGGGGTCTGGGATCCAATGAAAAACTGTTTTTT. Protein: CASSDGGLGSNEKLFF.